This is a list of T cell receptor beta chains from one sample in a study of T cells in Graves' hyperthyroidism and ophthalmopathy. TCRdb reprocessed the multiplex PCR reads via MiXCR and lists one record per CDR3 protein. The sample contains about 540,000 distinct CDR3 sequences, 46% of which appear only once. Sequenced: peripheral blood or thyroid tissue (not recorded which). Every receptor here comes from a woman aged 18 to 35 with Graves' hyperthyroidism. CDR3s leave out the opening cysteine and the closing phenylalanine or tryptophan. D genes are given only for firm matches.

TRBJ1-1 TRBD1 TRBV19 13 ASSAAGGYGTEAF
TRBJ1-1 . TRBV19 12 ASSQARAIPEAF
TRBJ2-7 . TRBV27 10 ATGAGAHEQY
TRBJ2-5 TRBD2 TRBV7-2 11 ASSSFEREGQY
TRBJ2-7 TRBD1 TRBV7-2 12 ASSLNRGPYEQY
TRBJ2-1 . TRBV5-8 13 ASSLGAATYNEQF
TRBJ2-5 . TRBV7-2 12 ASSFGTGTETQY
TRBJ2-5 TRBD1 TRBV7-2 13 ASSLGQGVQETQY
TRBJ2-7 TRBD2 TRBV7-2 13 ASSLTARDYDEQY
TRBJ1-1 . TRBV9 17 ASSVGGQWDTQSSTEAF
. . TRBV20-1 15 SARARKRPSSYNEQF
TRBJ2-5 . TRBV5-1 12 ASSPGTQEETQY
TRBJ1-2 TRBD1 TRBV29-1 9 SPGGGYGYT
TRBJ1-1 . TRBV15 11 ATSRGANTEAF
TRBJ2-1 . TRBV10-3 12 ATSPHRELNEQF
TRBJ1-2 TRBD1 TRBV5-8 14 ASSPGQASGPPGYT
TRBJ1-4 . TRBV10-1 11 ASGEGANERLF
TRBJ1-2 . TRBV30 11 AWMGVLRDGYT
TRBJ2-5 TRBD2 TRBV20-1 11 SPGLAVQETQY
TRBJ1-2 TRBD1 TRBV24-1 12 ATSDRDSLYGYT
TRBJ1-4 . TRBV5-5 13 ASSPNPRGGEKLF
TRBJ2-6 TRBD1 TRBV20-1 16 SARHQGAMGSGANVLT
TRBJ1-1 TRBD1 TRBV10-2 11 ASKGARNTEAF
TRBJ2-3 TRBD2 TRBV10-1 15 ASSEWNSGSPTDTQY
TRBJ1-1 . TRBV7-9 11 TSRDRGNTEAF
TRBJ1-1 . TRBV9 13 ASSTSGGVGTEAF
TRBJ2-7 . TRBV5-1 12 ASSSGTVEGEQY
TRBJ2-5 . TRBV7-9 8 ASSQTTQC
TRBJ2-7 . TRBV25-1 12 ASPEFGPSYEQY
TRBJ2-2 . TRBV29-1 12 SVRSATNTGELF
TRBJ1-1 . TRBV24-1 11 ATSDSGTRQAF
TRBJ2-6 TRBD1 TRBV11-1 15 ASSLGTGSTGANVLT
TRBJ2-5 . TRBV18 11 ASSPQMSETQY
TRBJ2-6 . TRBV29-1 15 SVEWLGIHSGANVLT
TRBJ1-4 . TRBV20-1 10 SARGTSEKLF
TRBJ1-1 . TRBV4-3 12 ASSRGSWEGEAF
TRBJ1-6 TRBD1 TRBV6-1 16 ASSYYQSGTGGPRPLH
TRBJ1-1 . TRBV20-1 9 SARGGTEAF
TRBJ1-2 . TRBV12-3/TRBV12-4 12 ASTTIRSGYGYT
TRBJ1-1 . TRBV29-1 10 SVERGWTEAF
TRBJ2-2 . TRBV19 11 ASSIGETGELF
TRBJ2-7 TRBD2 TRBV12-3/TRBV12-4 17 ASSRAPLIGTSGSYEQY
TRBJ1-5 TRBD1 TRBV14 14 ASSRPRQGGAQPQH
TRBJ2-3 . TRBV6-1 13 ASSEEGLRTDTQY
TRBJ1-2 . TRBV5-1 12 ASYDSHGNYGYT
TRBJ1-4 . TRBV5-8 13 ASSHNRGVNEKLF